This section outlines one T cell receptor (beta chain) sequence together with its context. A single base separates this from a much larger clone, so it may be a read error. The data are from a study of CD8+CD57+ T cells in acquired aplastic anemia. CDR1 is MGHRA, CDR2 YSYEKL, per germline. The CDR3 has 12 amino acids. Trimming took off 8 bases at V and 10 bases at J, with 14 bases between the two ends. For sequencing, patients were chosen who had shown expansion of CD8+CD57+ cells by flow cytometry. TCR beta VDJ and CDR3 profiling used genomic DNA as template. TCRdb re-called the reads with MiXCR, one entry per CDR3 protein. The sample holds about 220,000 distinct CDR3 sequences, 47% seen once.

Sequences were obtained from sorted CD4+, CD8+, or CD8+CD57+ T cells (not recorded which) from PBMCs. The chain has TRBV4-1 and TRBJ1-4; D remains ambiguous. The sequence came from a human donor with aplastic anemia. For the CDR3, the DNA is TGCGCCAGCCTATCGGACCTGGGAAAACTGTTTTTT. Translated, it gives CASLSDLGKLFF.